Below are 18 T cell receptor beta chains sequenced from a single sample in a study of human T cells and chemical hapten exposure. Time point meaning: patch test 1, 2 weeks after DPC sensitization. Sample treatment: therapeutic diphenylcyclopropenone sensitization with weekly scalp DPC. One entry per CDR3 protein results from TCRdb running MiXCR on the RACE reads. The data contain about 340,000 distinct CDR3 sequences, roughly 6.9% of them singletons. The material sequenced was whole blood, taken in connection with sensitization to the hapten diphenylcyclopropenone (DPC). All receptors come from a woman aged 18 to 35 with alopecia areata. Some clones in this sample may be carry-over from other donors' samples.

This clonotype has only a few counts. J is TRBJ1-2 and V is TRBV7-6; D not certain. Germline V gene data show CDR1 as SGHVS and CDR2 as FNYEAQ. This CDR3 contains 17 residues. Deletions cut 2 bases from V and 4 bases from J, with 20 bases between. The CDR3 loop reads CASSLWRQDLQSYGYTF. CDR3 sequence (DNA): TGTGCCAGCAGCTTATGGAGGCAGGACCTACAAAGCTATGGCTACACCTTC.

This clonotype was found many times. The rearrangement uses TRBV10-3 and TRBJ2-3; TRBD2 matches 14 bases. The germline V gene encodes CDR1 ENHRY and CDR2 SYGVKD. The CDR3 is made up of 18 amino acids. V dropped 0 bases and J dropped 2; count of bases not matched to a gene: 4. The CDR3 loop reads CAISESRTSGGPTDTQYF. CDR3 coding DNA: TGTGCCATCAGTGAGTCGAGGACTAGCGGGGGGCCCACAGATACGCAGTATTTT.

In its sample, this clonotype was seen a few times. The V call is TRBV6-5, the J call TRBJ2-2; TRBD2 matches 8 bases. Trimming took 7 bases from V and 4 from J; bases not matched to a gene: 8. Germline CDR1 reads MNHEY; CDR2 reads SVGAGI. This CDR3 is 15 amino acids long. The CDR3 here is CASTDGAGGTGELFF. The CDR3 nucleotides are TGTGCCAGCACCGACGGGGCGGGGGGCACCGGGGAGCTGTTTTTT.

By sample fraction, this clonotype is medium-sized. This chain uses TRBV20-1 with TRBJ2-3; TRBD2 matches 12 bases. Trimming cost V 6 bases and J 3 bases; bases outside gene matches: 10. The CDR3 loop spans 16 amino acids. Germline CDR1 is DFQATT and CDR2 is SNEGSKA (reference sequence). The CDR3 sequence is CSALASGGAETDTQYF. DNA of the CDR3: TGCAGTGCCCTGGCTAGCGGGGGGGCTGAAACAGATACGCAGTATTTT.

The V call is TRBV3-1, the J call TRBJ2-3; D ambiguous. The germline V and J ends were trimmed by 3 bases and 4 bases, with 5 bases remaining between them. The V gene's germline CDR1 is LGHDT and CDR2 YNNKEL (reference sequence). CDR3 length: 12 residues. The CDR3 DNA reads TGTGCCAGCAGCCATTCTTCAGATACGCAGTATTTT. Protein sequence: CASSHSSDTQYF.

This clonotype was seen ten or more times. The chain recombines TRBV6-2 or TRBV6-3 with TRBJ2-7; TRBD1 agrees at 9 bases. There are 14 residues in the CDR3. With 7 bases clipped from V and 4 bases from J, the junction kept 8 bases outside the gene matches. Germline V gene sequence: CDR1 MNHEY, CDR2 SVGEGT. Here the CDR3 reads CASTRTGVNYEQYF. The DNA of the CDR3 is TGTGCCAGCACCAGGACAGGGGTGAATTACGAGCAGTACTTC.

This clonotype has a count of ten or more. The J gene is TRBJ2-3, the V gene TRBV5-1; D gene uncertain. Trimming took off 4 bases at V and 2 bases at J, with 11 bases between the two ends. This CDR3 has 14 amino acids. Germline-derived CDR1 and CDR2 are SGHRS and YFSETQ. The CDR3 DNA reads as TGCGCCAGCAGCCCAATTGATCACACAGATACGCAGTATTTT. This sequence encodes CASSPIDHTDTQYF.

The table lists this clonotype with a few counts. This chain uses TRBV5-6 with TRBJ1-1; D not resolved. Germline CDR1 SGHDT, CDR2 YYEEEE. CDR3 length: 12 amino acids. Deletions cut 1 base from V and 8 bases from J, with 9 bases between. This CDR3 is CASSLFTREAFF. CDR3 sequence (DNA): TGTGCCAGCAGCTTGTTTACCAGAGAAGCTTTCTTT.

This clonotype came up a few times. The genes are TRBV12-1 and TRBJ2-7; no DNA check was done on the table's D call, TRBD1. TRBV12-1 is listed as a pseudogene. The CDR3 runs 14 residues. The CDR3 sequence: CASSKPGYHYEQYF. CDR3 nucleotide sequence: TGTGCCAGCAGTAAACCGGGCTATCACTACGAGCAGTACTTC.

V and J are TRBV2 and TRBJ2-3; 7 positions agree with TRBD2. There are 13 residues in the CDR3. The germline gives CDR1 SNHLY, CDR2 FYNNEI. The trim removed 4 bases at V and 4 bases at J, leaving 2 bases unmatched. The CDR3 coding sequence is TGTGCCAGCAGTGCGGGGGGAGCAGATACGCAGTATTTT. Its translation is CASSAGGADTQYF.

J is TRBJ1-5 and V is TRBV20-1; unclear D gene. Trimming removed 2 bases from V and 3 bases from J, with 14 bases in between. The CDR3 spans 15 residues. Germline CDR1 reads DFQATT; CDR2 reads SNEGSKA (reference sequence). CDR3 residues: CSARLPPDINQPQHF. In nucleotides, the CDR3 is TGCAGTGCTAGACTCCCTCCGGATATCAATCAGCCCCAGCATTTT.

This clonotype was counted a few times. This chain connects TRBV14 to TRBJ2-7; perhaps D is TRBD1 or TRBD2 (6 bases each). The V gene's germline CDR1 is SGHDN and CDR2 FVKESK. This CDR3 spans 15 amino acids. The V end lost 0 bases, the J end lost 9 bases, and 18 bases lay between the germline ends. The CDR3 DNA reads TGTGCCAGCAGCCAAGATGCGGGACGGGGGCCTAGGCAGTACTTC. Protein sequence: CASSQDAGRGPRQYF.

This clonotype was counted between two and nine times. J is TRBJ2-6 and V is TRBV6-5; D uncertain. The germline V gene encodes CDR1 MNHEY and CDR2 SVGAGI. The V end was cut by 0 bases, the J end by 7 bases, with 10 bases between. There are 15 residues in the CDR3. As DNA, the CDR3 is TGTGCCAGCAGTTACTCGATGGCTCCTGCCAACGTCCTGACTTTC. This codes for CASSYSMAPANVLTF.

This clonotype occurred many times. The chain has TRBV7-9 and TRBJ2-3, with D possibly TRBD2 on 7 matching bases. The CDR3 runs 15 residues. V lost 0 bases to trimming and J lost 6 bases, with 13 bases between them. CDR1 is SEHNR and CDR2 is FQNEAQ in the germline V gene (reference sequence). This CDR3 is CASSLALGGLDTQYF. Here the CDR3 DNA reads TGTGCCAGCAGCTTAGCGTTGGGGGGGCTGGATACGCAGTATTTT. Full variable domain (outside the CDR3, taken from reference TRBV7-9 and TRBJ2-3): DTGVSQNPRHKITKRGQNVTFRCDPISEHNRLYWYRQTLGQGPEFLTYFQNEAQLEKSRLLSDRFSAERPKGSFSTLEIQRTEQGDSAMYLCASSLALGGLDTQYFGPGTRLTVL.

DNA of the CDR3: TGTGCCAGCAGCCTGACAGGGGGACTCGCTAACTATGGCTACACCTTC. This codes for CASSLTGGLANYGYTF. The chain is built from TRBV7-3 and TRBJ1-2; 9 bases agree with TRBD1. The CDR3 totals 16 residues. Looked up from germline, CDR1 is SGHTA and CDR2 is FQGTGA. Trimming at V came to 5 bases and at J to 0 bases, leaving 7 bases not matched to a gene.

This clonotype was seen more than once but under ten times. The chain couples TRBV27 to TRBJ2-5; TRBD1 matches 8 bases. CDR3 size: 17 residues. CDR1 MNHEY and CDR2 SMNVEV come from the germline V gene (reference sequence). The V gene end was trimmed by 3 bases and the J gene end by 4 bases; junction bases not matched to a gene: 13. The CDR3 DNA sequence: TGTGCCAGCAGTTTCGGGGCAGGGGGCAATGATCGAGAGACCCAGTACTTC. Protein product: CASSFGAGGNDRETQYF.

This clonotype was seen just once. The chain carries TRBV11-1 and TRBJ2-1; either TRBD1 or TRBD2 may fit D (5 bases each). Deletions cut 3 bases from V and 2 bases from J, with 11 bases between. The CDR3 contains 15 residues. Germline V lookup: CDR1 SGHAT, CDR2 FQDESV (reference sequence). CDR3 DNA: TGTGCCAGCAGCTTGGGGGTCCCTACCTACAATGAGCAGTTCTTC. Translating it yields CASSLGVPTYNEQFF.

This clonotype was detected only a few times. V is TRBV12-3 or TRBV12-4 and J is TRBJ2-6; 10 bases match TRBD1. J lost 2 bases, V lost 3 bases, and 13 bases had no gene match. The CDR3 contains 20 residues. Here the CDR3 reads CASSLKGQGLSAAGANVLTF. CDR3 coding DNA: TGTGCCAGCAGTTTGAAGGGACAGGGGTTATCAGCTGCTGGGGCCAACGTCCTGACTTTC.